This T cell receptor beta chain was captured in a study of identical twins. Template switching added a universal primer site; cDNA carried unique molecular identifiers. TCRdb re-called the 5' RACE reads through MiXCR, storing one row per CDR3 protein. The table records fewer than 500,000 distinct CDR3 sequences, 20% to 25% of them present only once. This clonotype was recorded only once. V shed 0 bases and J 2 bases; nucleotides not matched to a gene: 4. This CDR3 comprises 16 residues. CDR1 SGHRS and CDR2 YFSETQ come from the germline V gene. This sample also belongs to another study, concerning T cells expressing NK-cell markers. This second report adds: Out of eight donors sequenced, seven tested HCMV-seropositive and the remaining one seronegative. NKG2C+ dominant clonotypes from about 6 donors made up about 1.0-7.5% of CD8+ T cells. Whether expanded NKG2C-expressing T cell clones recognize HCMV is unknown.

Source material: CD4+ T cells sorted from blood. The receptor was derived from a woman aged 18-29 years in good health. The rearrangement uses TRBV5-1 and TRBJ2-3; 9 positions agree with TRBD2. The CDR3 nucleotides read TGCGCCAGCAGCTTGGCCGTAGCGGGAGTCACAGATACGCAGTATTTT. It codes for CASSLAVAGVTDTQYF.